The present T cell receptor (beta chain) was sequenced within a study of blood T cell repertoires in COVID-19. About the study: Acute and convalescent COVID-19 samples came from the United States, Italy and Spain.

The germline V gene encodes CDR1 MNHEY and CDR2 SVGAGI. The CDR3 spans 15 residues. V lost 7 bases to trimming and J lost 5 bases, with 20 bases between them. Method: immunoSEQ multiplex PCR; TCRdb's copy keeps in-frame clones and lacks some. The sample has 200,000 or so clones; around 85% are singletons. The V call is TRBV6-5, the J call TRBJ1-1; a possible D gene is TRBD1 (6 bases). The sample consisted of peripheral blood. This TCR derives from a man aged 65 to 79 with active or convalescent COVID-19. The CDR3 bases are TGTGCCAGCATAAAACTAAGGGGAGGGGGTACTGAAGCTTTCTTT. Protein: CASIKLRGGGTEAFF.